This T cell receptor (beta chain) originates from a study of OX40 agonist ivuxolimab in advanced cancers. This table comes from immunoSEQ multiplex PCR, and its TCRdb copy is limited to in-frame clones, with some not included. The repertoire holds more than 50,000 clones, with about 88% as singletons. V lost 3 bases, J lost 0 bases, and 10 bases lay in between. In germline, CDR1 is SEHNR, CDR2 FQNEAQ (reference sequence). The CDR3 covers 15 residues. The sequenced sample was CD4+ or CD8+ T cells sorted from blood, obtained in a trial of the OX40 agonist ivuxolimab. This receptor was taken from an adult with an advanced solid tumor such as melanoma, head and neck, liver or kidney cancer. The chain employs TRBV7-9 and TRBJ2-3; D is unresolved. The DNA for the CDR3 is TGTGCCAGCAGCTTGAGCCCCCATAGCACAGATACGCAGTATTTT. Its translation: CASSLSPHSTDTQYF.